This is a list of T cell receptor beta chains from one sample in a study of blood T cell repertoires in COVID-19. Assay: immunoSEQ multiplex PCR; the TCRdb copy retains only in-frame clones and omits some. The sample lists approximately 130,000 clones; roughly four fifths were seen once. Sequencing input: PBMCs or T cells enriched from blood (not recorded which). All receptors derive from a man in his thirties or forties who had recovered from COVID-19. The CDR3 runs from the conserved cysteine through the conserved F or W. D genes are given only for firm matches. Part of the rows lack a size; the others show once, few, many or a class for expanded clones.

J gene: TRBJ1-5; clone size: NA; D gene: NA; V gene: TRBV19; CDR3 length: 15; CDR3 protein: CASSIPGQGTWPQHF; CDR3 DNA: TGTGCCAGTAGTATCCCAGGGCAGGGAACTTGGCCCCAGCATTTT
J gene: TRBJ1-2; clone size: NA; D gene: NA; V gene: TRBV12-3/TRBV12-4; CDR3 length: 12; CDR3 protein: CASSRGAGGYTF; CDR3 DNA: TGTGCCAGCAGTCGGGGGGCCGGGGGCTACACCTTC
J gene: TRBJ1-2; clone size: NA; D gene: NA; V gene: TRBV27; CDR3 length: 13; CDR3 protein: CASSLSGDYGYTF; CDR3 DNA: TGTGCCAGCAGTTTATCCGGGGACTATGGCTACACCTTC
J gene: TRBJ1-5; clone size: once; D gene: NA; V gene: TRBV15; CDR3 length: 15; CDR3 protein: CATSRAQGGNQPQHF; CDR3 DNA: TGTGCCACCAGCAGAGCACAGGGCGGCAATCAGCCCCAGCATTTT
J gene: TRBJ1-1; clone size: NA; D gene: TRBD1; V gene: TRBV6-6; CDR3 length: 16; CDR3 protein: CASSSGTGGPRTEAFF; CDR3 DNA: TGTGCCAGCAGTTCCGGGACAGGGGGCCCTAGGACTGAAGCTTTCTTT
J gene: TRBJ1-1; clone size: once; D gene: NA; V gene: TRBV6-6; CDR3 length: 13; CDR3 protein: CASTPGWVTEAFF; CDR3 DNA: TGTGCCAGCACACCAGGGTGGGTCACTGAAGCTTTCTTT
J gene: TRBJ2-5; clone size: NA; D gene: NA; V gene: TRBV2; CDR3 length: 11; CDR3 protein: CASGGQETQYF; CDR3 DNA: TGTGCCAGCGGCGGGCAGGAGACCCAGTACTTC
J gene: TRBJ1-1; clone size: once; D gene: TRBD1; V gene: TRBV19; CDR3 length: 16; CDR3 protein: CASSNYRDSIYTEAFF; CDR3 DNA: TGTGCCAGTAGTAATTACCGGGACAGTATATACACTGAAGCTTTCTTT
J gene: TRBJ2-2; clone size: NA; D gene: NA; V gene: TRBV6-5; CDR3 length: 14; CDR3 protein: CASGWRENTGELFF; CDR3 DNA: TGTGCCAGCGGTTGGAGGGAAAACACCGGGGAGCTGTTTTTT
J gene: TRBJ2-1; clone size: NA; D gene: TRBD2; V gene: TRBV11-1; CDR3 length: 15; CDR3 protein: CASSSRGDSYNEQFF; CDR3 DNA: TGTGCCAGCAGCTCCCGGGGGGACTCCTACAATGAGCAGTTCTTC
J gene: TRBJ2-1; clone size: NA; D gene: NA; V gene: TRBV4-1; CDR3 length: 15; CDR3 protein: CASSPQGFKDNEQFF; CDR3 DNA: TGCGCCAGCAGCCCCCAGGGTTTCAAAGACAATGAGCAGTTCTTC
J gene: TRBJ2-7; clone size: few; D gene: TRBD1; V gene: TRBV4-1; CDR3 length: 15; CDR3 protein: CASSPTGTGALEQYF; CDR3 DNA: TGCGCCAGCAGCCCTACCGGGACAGGGGCTCTCGAGCAGTACTTC
J gene: TRBJ1-4; clone size: NA; D gene: TRBD1; V gene: TRBV5-5; CDR3 length: 14; CDR3 protein: CASSSGTGKEKLFF; CDR3 DNA: TGTGCCAGCAGTTCCGGGACAGGGAAGGAAAAACTGTTTTTT
J gene: TRBJ1-1; clone size: NA; D gene: TRBD1; V gene: TRBV6-6; CDR3 length: 13; CDR3 protein: CASSHGTAIEAFF; CDR3 DNA: TGTGCCAGCAGTCACGGGACAGCCATTGAAGCTTTCTTT
J gene: TRBJ2-7; clone size: NA; D gene: NA; V gene: TRBV11-3; CDR3 length: 13; CDR3 protein: CASSSTGSHEQYF; CDR3 DNA: TGTGCCAGCAGCTCTACAGGCTCCCACGAGCAGTACTTC
J gene: TRBJ2-1; clone size: NA; D gene: TRBD2; V gene: TRBV11-2; CDR3 length: 15; CDR3 protein: CASRDPAGGLPEQFF; CDR3 DNA: TGTGCCAGCAGGGACCCAGCGGGGGGATTGCCTGAGCAGTTCTTC
J gene: TRBJ2-5; clone size: NA; D gene: NA; V gene: TRBV7-9; CDR3 length: 15; CDR3 protein: CASSKRLVDQETQYF; CDR3 DNA: TGTGCCAGCAGCAAAAGACTAGTCGACCAAGAGACCCAGTACTTC
J gene: TRBJ1-4; clone size: once; D gene: NA; V gene: TRBV12-3/TRBV12-4; CDR3 length: 12; CDR3 protein: CASSLLREKLFF; CDR3 DNA: TGTGCCAGCAGTTTATTGAGGGAAAAACTGTTTTTT
J gene: TRBJ2-3; clone size: NA; D gene: NA; V gene: TRBV18; CDR3 length: 16; CDR3 protein: CASSPPGLAGTDTQYF; CDR3 DNA: TGTGCCAGCTCACCCCCCGGCTTAGCGGGCACAGATACGCAGTATTTT
J gene: TRBJ1-1; clone size: NA; D gene: NA; V gene: TRBV9; CDR3 length: 15; CDR3 protein: CASSVGGGLVAEAFF; CDR3 DNA: TGTGCCAGCAGCGTAGGCGGAGGGTTGGTGGCTGAAGCTTTCTTT
J gene: TRBJ2-7; clone size: NA; D gene: TRBD1; V gene: TRBV5-6; CDR3 length: 15; CDR3 protein: CASSWGTGTGYEQYF; CDR3 DNA: TGTGCCAGCAGCTGGGGGACAGGGACGGGCTACGAGCAGTACTTC
J gene: TRBJ1-5; clone size: NA; D gene: NA; V gene: TRBV19; CDR3 length: 14; CDR3 protein: CASRGSGGNQPQHF; CDR3 DNA: TGTGCCAGTAGGGGATCGGGGGGAAATCAGCCCCAGCATTTT
J gene: TRBJ2-7; clone size: NA; D gene: TRBD1; V gene: TRBV19; CDR3 length: 13; CDR3 protein: CASSRRTGDEQYF; CDR3 DNA: TGTGCCAGTAGTAGGAGGACAGGGGACGAGCAGTACTTC
J gene: TRBJ1-4; clone size: NA; D gene: TRBD1; V gene: TRBV7-9; CDR3 length: 17; CDR3 protein: CASSNSGQYATNEKLFF; CDR3 DNA: TGTGCCAGCAGCAACTCGGGACAGTATGCAACTAATGAAAAACTGTTTTTT
J gene: TRBJ2-5; clone size: NA; D gene: NA; V gene: TRBV7-2; CDR3 length: 15; CDR3 protein: CASTFGGGAQETQYF; CDR3 DNA: TGTGCCAGCACCTTCGGAGGAGGGGCACAAGAGACCCAGTACTTC
J gene: TRBJ2-5; clone size: NA; D gene: TRBD1; V gene: TRBV7-9; CDR3 length: 15; CDR3 protein: CASSFEGQVGETQYF; CDR3 DNA: TGTGCCAGCAGCTTCGAGGGACAGGTCGGAGAGACCCAGTACTTC
J gene: TRBJ1-1; clone size: NA; D gene: NA; V gene: TRBV6-5; CDR3 length: 11; CDR3 protein: CASIEQGPAFF; CDR3 DNA: TGTGCCAGCATAGAACAGGGACCAGCTTTCTTT
J gene: TRBJ1-1; clone size: NA; D gene: TRBD1; V gene: TRBV19; CDR3 length: 18; CDR3 protein: CASSRQGWVIRSNTEAFF; CDR3 DNA: TGTGCCAGTAGTAGACAGGGGTGGGTTATACGATCGAACACTGAAGCTTTCTTT
J gene: TRBJ1-1; clone size: NA; D gene: NA; V gene: TRBV3-1/TRBV3-2; CDR3 length: 15; CDR3 protein: CASSQGGIQNTEAFF; CDR3 DNA: TGTGCCAGCAGCCAAGGCGGGATCCAAAACACTGAAGCTTTCTTT
J gene: TRBJ2-1; clone size: NA; D gene: TRBD2; V gene: TRBV9; CDR3 length: 15; CDR3 protein: CASSVSGLAGNEQFF; CDR3 DNA: TGTGCCAGCAGCGTCTCGGGACTAGCGGGGAATGAGCAGTTCTTC
J gene: TRBJ2-7; clone size: NA; D gene: TRBD2; V gene: TRBV19; CDR3 length: 13; CDR3 protein: CASSTYGGYEQYF; CDR3 DNA: TGTGCCAGTAGTACATACGGGGGGTACGAGCAGTACTTC
J gene: TRBJ2-6; clone size: NA; D gene: TRBD1; V gene: TRBV4-1; CDR3 length: 17; CDR3 protein: CASSQDRGSDGANVLTF; CDR3 DNA: TGCGCCAGCAGCCAGGACAGGGGATCGGACGGGGCCAACGTCCTGACTTTC
J gene: TRBJ1-1; clone size: NA; D gene: TRBD1; V gene: TRBV29-1; CDR3 length: 12; CDR3 protein: CSVGDRETEAFF; CDR3 DNA: TGCAGCGTTGGGGACAGGGAAACTGAAGCTTTCTTT
J gene: TRBJ2-7; clone size: NA; D gene: NA; V gene: TRBV25-1; CDR3 length: 15; CDR3 protein: CASSEFKSSRLQQYF; CDR3 DNA: TGTGCCAGCAGTGAATTTAAATCCTCGAGACTCCAGCAGTACTTC
J gene: TRBJ1-4; clone size: NA; D gene: NA; V gene: TRBV6-5; CDR3 length: 14; CDR3 protein: CASTPTLTNEKLFF; CDR3 DNA: TGTGCCAGCACTCCGACTTTAACTAATGAAAAACTGTTTTTT
J gene: TRBJ2-2; clone size: NA; D gene: NA; V gene: TRBV2; CDR3 length: 14; CDR3 protein: CASTRDTYTGELFF; CDR3 DNA: TGTGCCAGCACAAGGGACACCTACACCGGGGAGCTGTTTTTT
J gene: TRBJ2-1; clone size: once; D gene: TRBD1; V gene: TRBV3-1/TRBV3-2; CDR3 length: 15; CDR3 protein: CASSQGATGGNEQFF; CDR3 DNA: TGTGCCAGCAGCCAAGGGGCCACAGGGGGCAATGAGCAGTTCTTC
J gene: TRBJ1-1; clone size: NA; D gene: TRBD1; V gene: TRBV27; CDR3 length: 15; CDR3 protein: CASSLSPGQGARAFF; CDR3 DNA: TGTGCCAGCAGTTTATCTCCAGGGCAGGGGGCGCGGGCTTTCTTT
J gene: TRBJ2-1; clone size: once; D gene: TRBD2; V gene: TRBV19; CDR3 length: 16; CDR3 protein: CASSPEGGSFRNEQFF; CDR3 DNA: TGTGCCAGTAGCCCCGAAGGCGGGAGCTTTCGGAATGAGCAGTTCTTC
J gene: TRBJ1-1; clone size: NA; D gene: TRBD1; V gene: TRBV6-2/TRBV6-3; CDR3 length: 15; CDR3 protein: CASSWGGQVGTEAFF; CDR3 DNA: TGTGCCAGCAGTTGGGGGGGACAGGTCGGGACTGAAGCTTTCTTT
J gene: TRBJ1-5; clone size: NA; D gene: NA; V gene: TRBV3-1/TRBV3-2; CDR3 length: 14; CDR3 protein: CASSQGVGNQPQHF; CDR3 DNA: TGTGCCAGCAGCCAAGGAGTCGGCAATCAGCCCCAGCATTTT
J gene: TRBJ1-1; clone size: once; D gene: NA; V gene: TRBV9; CDR3 length: 12; CDR3 protein: CASSALGPEAFF; CDR3 DNA: TGTGCCAGCAGTGCACTTGGGCCTGAAGCTTTCTTT
J gene: TRBJ2-1; clone size: NA; D gene: NA; V gene: TRBV9; CDR3 length: 14; CDR3 protein: CASSAATNYNEQFF; CDR3 DNA: TGTGCCAGCAGCGCCGCGACTAACTACAATGAGCAGTTCTTC
J gene: TRBJ1-1; clone size: NA; D gene: NA; V gene: TRBV6-5; CDR3 length: 15; CDR3 protein: CASSFSNSGNTEAFF; CDR3 DNA: TGTGCCAGCAGTTTTTCGAACAGTGGAAACACTGAAGCTTTCTTT
J gene: TRBJ2-3; clone size: once; D gene: TRBD2; V gene: TRBV19; CDR3 length: 19; CDR3 protein: CASSRTSGGADPHTDTQYF; CDR3 DNA: TGTGCCAGTAGTCGGACTAGCGGGGGGGCCGACCCCCACACAGATACGCAGTATTTT
J gene: TRBJ2-4; clone size: NA; D gene: TRBD1; V gene: TRBV5-1; CDR3 length: 16; CDR3 protein: CASSLAPGTAKNIQYF; CDR3 DNA: TGCGCCAGCAGCTTGGCCCCGGGGACAGCAAAAAACATTCAGTACTTC
J gene: TRBJ2-3; clone size: NA; D gene: NA; V gene: TRBV19; CDR3 length: 16; CDR3 protein: CASSGTGLLNTDTQYF; CDR3 DNA: TGTGCCAGTAGTGGAACGGGACTTCTCAACACAGATACGCAGTATTTT
J gene: TRBJ1-6; clone size: NA; D gene: NA; V gene: TRBV2; CDR3 length: 15; CDR3 protein: CASSEDSGVGSPLHF; CDR3 DNA: TGTGCCAGCAGTGAAGATTCAGGGGTTGGGTCACCCCTCCACTTT
J gene: TRBJ2-7; clone size: few; D gene: TRBD2; V gene: TRBV7-2; CDR3 length: 15; CDR3 protein: CASSPPGTTYYEQYF; CDR3 DNA: TGTGCCAGCAGCCCTCCCGGGACTACTTATTACGAGCAGTACTTC
J gene: TRBJ1-5; clone size: NA; D gene: NA; V gene: TRBV3-1/TRBV3-2; CDR3 length: 14; CDR3 protein: CASSQDSNNQPQHF; CDR3 DNA: TGTGCCAGCAGCCAGGACTCAAACAATCAGCCCCAGCATTTT
J gene: TRBJ1-2; clone size: once; D gene: NA; V gene: TRBV2; CDR3 length: 12; CDR3 protein: CASTGGGSGYTF; CDR3 DNA: TGTGCCAGCACCGGCGGAGGGTCAGGCTACACCTTC